This entry features one T cell receptor (beta chain) sequence. Assay used: immunoSEQ multiplex PCR; TCRdb lists only in-frame clones, some missing. Of around 1 million clones detected, around 80% appear once; the ten largest clones hold about 1.5%. This entry is derived from a study of shared clonotypes between healthy human individuals. This TCR was sampled from a man aged 18 to 30 in good health. Sequencing was done on a sample of memory CD4+ T cells sorted from blood. Subset noted: CD45RA-negative fraction.

CDR3 residues: CASSPRTGPGEQYF. As DNA, the CDR3 is TGCGCCAGCAGCCCCCGGACAGGCCCTGGCGAGCAGTACTTC. This chain connects TRBV5-1 to TRBJ2-7; TRBD1 matches at 7 bases. The CDR3 extends over 14 amino acids. After removal of 4 bases from V and 6 bases from J, the junction contained 10 bases not matched to a gene. Germline CDR1 SGHRS, CDR2 YFSETQ.